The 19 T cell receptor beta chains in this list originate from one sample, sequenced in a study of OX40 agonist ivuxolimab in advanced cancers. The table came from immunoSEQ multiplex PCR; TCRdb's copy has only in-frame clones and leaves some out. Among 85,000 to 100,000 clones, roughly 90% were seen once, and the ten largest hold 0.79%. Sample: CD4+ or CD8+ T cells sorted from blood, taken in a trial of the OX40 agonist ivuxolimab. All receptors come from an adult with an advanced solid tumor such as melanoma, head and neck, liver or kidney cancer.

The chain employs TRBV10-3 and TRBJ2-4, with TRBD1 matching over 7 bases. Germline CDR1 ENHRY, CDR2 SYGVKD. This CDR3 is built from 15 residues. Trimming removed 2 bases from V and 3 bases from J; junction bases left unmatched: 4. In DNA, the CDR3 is TGTGCCATCAGTGAGGGACAGGACGTCAAAAACATTCAGTACTTC. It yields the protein CAISEGQDVKNIQYF.

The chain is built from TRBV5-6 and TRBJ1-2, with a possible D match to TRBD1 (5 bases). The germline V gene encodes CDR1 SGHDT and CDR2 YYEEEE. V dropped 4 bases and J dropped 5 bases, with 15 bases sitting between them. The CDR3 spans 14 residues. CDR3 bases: TGTGCCAGCAGCCCGGCCAGGGCGCTGTATGGCTACACCTTC. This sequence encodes CASSPARALYGYTF.

The CDR3 reads CASSPPGTPGSAFF. CDR3 DNA sequence: TGTGCCAGCTCACCACCCGGGACCCCAGGTTCAGCTTTCTTT. The chain recombines TRBV18 with TRBJ1-1; TRBD1 is a possible D gene (5 bases). CDR3 length: 14 amino acids. Per the germline V gene, CDR1 is KGHSH and CDR2 is LQKENI. V dropped 0 bases and J dropped 10 bases, with 15 bases sitting between them. The full variable domain, completed using reference TRBV18 and TRBJ1-1, is NAGVMQNPRHLVRRRGQEARLRCSPMKGHSHVYWYRQLPEEGLKFMVYLQKENIIDESGMPKERFSAEFPKEGPSILRIQQVVRGDSAAYFCASSPPGTPGSAFFGQGTRLTVV.

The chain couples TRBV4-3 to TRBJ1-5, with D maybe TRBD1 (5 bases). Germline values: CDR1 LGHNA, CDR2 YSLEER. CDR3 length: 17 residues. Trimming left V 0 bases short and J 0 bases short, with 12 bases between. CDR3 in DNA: TGCGCCAGCAGCCAAGATCCCCAGGGTAATAGCAATCAGCCCCAGCATTTT. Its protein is CASSQDPQGNSNQPQHF.

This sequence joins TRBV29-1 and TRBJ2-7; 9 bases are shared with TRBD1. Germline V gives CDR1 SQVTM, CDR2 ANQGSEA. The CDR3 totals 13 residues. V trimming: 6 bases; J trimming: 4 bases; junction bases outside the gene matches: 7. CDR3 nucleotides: TGCAGCGTGGGACAGGGAAGGTTGTACGAGCAGTACTTC. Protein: CSVGQGRLYEQYF.

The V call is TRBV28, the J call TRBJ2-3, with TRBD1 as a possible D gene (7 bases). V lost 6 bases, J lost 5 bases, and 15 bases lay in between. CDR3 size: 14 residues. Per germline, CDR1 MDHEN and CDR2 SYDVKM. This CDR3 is CASRTYRGGDTQYF. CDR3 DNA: TGTGCCAGCAGAACCTACAGGGGAGGAGATACGCAGTATTTT.

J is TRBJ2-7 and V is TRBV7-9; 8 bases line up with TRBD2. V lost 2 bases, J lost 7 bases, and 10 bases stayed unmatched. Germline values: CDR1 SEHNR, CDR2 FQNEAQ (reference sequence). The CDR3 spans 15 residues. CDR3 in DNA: TGTGCCAGCAGCTTATCGGGAGGGTACCCACAGGAGCAGTACTTC. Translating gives CASSLSGGYPQEQYF.

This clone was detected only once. As DNA, the CDR3 is TGTGCCAGCAGCGAGTCGACAGGGACCCTTAATTCACCCCTCCACTTT. Protein: CASSESTGTLNSPLHF. The V gene is TRBV9, the J gene TRBJ1-6, with 7 bases lining up with TRBD1. This CDR3 has 16 residues. Germline V gene lookup returns CDR1 SGDLS and CDR2 YYNGEE. Unmatched junction bases numbered 9, after V lost 3 bases and J lost 6 bases.

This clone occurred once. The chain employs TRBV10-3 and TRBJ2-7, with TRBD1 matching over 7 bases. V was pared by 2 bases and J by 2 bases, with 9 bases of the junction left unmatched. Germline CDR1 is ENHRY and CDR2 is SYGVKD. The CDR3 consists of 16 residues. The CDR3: CAISEGAPGQPYEQYF. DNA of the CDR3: TGTGCCATCAGTGAGGGGGCACCGGGACAGCCCTACGAGCAGTACTTC.

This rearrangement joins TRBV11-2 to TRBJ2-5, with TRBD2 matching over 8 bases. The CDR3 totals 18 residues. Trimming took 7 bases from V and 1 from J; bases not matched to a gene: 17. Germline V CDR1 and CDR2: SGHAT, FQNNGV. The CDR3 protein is CASTPDPPGRGAQETQYF. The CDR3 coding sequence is TGTGCCAGCACCCCAGACCCCCCGGGGCGGGGGGCCCAAGAGACCCAGTACTTC.

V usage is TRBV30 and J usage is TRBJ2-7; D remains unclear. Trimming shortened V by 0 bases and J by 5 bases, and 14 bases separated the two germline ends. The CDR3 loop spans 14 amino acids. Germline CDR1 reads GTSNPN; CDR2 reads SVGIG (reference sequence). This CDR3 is CAWSVGLPGNEQYF. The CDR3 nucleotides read TGTGCCTGGAGTGTCGGTCTCCCAGGCAACGAGCAGTACTTC.

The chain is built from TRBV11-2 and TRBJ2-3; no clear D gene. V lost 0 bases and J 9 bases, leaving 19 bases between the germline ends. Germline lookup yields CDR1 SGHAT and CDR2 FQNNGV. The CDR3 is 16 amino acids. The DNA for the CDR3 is TGTGCCAGCAGCTTAGAACTGGACGGAGCCTTCCGAACGCAGTATTTT. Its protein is CASSLELDGAFRTQYF.

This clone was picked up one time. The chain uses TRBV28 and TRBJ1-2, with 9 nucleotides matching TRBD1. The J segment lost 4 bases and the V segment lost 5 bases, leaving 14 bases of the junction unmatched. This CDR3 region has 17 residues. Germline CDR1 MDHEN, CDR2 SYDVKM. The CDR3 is CASSASGDRERSYGYTF. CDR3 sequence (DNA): TGTGCCAGCAGTGCCTCCGGGGACAGGGAGAGGAGCTATGGCTACACCTTC.

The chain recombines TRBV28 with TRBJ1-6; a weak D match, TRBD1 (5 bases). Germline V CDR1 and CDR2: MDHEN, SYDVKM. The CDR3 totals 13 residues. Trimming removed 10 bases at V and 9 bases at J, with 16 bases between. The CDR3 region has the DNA TGTGCCACCGATGGGGCAGGGCGTTCACCCCTCCACTTT. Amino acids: CATDGAGRSPLHF.

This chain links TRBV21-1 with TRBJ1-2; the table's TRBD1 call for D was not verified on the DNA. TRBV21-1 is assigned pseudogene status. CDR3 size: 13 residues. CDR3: CASSKAGRDGYTF. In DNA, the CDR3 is TGTGCCAGCAGCAAAGCGGGCCGAGATGGCTACACCTTC.

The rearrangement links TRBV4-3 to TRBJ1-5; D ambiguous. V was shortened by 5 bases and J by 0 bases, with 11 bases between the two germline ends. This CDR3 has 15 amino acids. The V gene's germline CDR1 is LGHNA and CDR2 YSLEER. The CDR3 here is CASSTDVNSNQPQHF. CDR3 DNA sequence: TGCGCCAGCAGCACGGACGTCAATAGCAATCAGCCCCAGCATTTT.

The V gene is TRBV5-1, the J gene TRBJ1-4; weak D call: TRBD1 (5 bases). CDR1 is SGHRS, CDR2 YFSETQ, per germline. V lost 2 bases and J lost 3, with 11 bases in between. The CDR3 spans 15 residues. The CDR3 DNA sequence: TGCGCCAGCAGCTTTTTGGGGCAGGCTAATGAAAAACTGTTTTTT. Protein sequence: CASSFLGQANEKLFF.

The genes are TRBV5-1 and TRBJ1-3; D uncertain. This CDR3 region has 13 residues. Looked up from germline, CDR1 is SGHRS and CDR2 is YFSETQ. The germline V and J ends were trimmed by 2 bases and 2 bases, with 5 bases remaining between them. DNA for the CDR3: TGCGCCAGCAGCTTCGACACTGGAAACACCATATATTTT. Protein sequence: CASSFDTGNTIYF.

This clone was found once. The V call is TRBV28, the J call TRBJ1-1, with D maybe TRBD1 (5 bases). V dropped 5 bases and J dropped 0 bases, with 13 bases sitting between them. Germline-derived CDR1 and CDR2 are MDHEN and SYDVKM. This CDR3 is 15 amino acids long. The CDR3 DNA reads TGTGCCAGCAGTCTCCCGGAGGGGATGAACACTGAAGCTTTCTTT. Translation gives CASSLPEGMNTEAFF.